This T cell receptor beta chain emerged from a study of shared clonotypes between healthy human individuals. Study-level background: Plates per donor: three CD4 naive, three CD4 memory, two CD8 naive, one CD8 memory. Whole-study findings and limits: Across subsets, estimated richness was generally greater for naive than for memory populations. Though the depth was large, rarefaction showed that sorted-subset sequencing was incomplete. The researchers took only blood, and tissue repertoires probably look different.

Sequencing was performed with immunoSEQ multiplex PCR; in TCRdb, only in-frame clones are kept and a portion is missing. The table has about 2,100,000 clones, 90% to 95% seen once. The germline V gene has CDR1 SEHNR and CDR2 FQNEAQ (reference sequence). The V end lost 5 bases, the J end lost 0 bases, and 14 bases lay between the germline ends. There are 16 residues in the CDR3. Concerning this clone itself: The antigen is not known.

CD45RO-negative, CCR7-positively selected cells formed the naive CD8 fraction, excluding terminally differentiated effector memory CD45RA+ cells. Sequencing input: naive CD8+ T cells from PBMCs. The source is a man between 18 and 29 years old in good health. Some clones in this sample may be carry-over from other donors' samples. The genes are TRBV7-9 and TRBJ1-3; D is undetermined. The CDR3, as DNA: TGTGCCAGCAGCCAACTGGACTGGGGCTCTGGAAACACCATATATTTT. Protein product: CASSQLDWGSGNTIYF.